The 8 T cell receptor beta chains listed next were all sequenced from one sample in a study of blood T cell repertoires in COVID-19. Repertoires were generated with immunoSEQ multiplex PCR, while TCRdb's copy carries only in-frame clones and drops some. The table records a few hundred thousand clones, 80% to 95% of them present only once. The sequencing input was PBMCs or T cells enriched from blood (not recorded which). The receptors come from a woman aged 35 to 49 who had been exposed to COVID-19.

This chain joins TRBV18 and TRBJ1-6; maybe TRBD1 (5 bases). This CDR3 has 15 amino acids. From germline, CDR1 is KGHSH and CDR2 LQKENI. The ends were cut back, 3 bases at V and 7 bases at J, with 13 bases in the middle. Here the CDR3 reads CASSPSGRENSPLHF. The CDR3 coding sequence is TGTGCCAGCTCACCCTCCGGCAGGGAAAATTCACCCCTCCACTTT.

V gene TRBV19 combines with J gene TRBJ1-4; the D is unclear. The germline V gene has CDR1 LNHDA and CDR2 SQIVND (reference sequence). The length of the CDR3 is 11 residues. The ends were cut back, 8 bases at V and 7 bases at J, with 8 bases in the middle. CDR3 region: CASPPGEKLFF. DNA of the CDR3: TGTGCCAGTCCCCCGGGTGAAAAACTGTTTTTT.

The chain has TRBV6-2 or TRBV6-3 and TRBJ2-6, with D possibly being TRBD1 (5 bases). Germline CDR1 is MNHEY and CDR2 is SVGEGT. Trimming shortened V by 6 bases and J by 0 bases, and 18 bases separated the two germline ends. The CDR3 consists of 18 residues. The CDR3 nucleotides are TGTGCCAGCAGCCTACGAACAGGCCATCCCTCTGGGGCCAACGTCCTGACTTTC. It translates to CASSLRTGHPSGANVLTF.

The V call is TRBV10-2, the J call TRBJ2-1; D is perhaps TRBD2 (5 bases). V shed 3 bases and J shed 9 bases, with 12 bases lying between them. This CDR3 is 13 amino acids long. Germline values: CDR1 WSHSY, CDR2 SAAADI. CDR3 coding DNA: TGCGCCAGCAGTGAAACGGTTGAGGGTGAGCAGTTCTTC. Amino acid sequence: CASSETVEGEQFF.

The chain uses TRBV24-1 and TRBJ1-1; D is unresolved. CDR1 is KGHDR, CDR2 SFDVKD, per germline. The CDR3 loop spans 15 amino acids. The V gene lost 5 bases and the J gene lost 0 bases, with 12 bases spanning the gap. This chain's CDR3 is CATSGVGGLNTEAFF. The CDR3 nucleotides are TGTGCCACCAGTGGAGTTGGTGGGCTGAACACTGAAGCTTTCTTT.

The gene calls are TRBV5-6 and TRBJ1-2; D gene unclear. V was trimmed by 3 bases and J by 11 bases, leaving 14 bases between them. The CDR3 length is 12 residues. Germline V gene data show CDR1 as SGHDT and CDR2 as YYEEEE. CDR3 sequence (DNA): TGTGCCAGCAGCTATGATGAAAGGACTTACACCTTC. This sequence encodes CASSYDERTYTF.

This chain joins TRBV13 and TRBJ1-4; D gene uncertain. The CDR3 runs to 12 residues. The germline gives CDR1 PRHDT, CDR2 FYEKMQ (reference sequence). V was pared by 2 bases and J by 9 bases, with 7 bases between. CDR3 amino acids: CASSLLQKKLFF. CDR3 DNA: TGTGCCAGCAGCTTATTACAGAAAAAACTGTTTTTT.

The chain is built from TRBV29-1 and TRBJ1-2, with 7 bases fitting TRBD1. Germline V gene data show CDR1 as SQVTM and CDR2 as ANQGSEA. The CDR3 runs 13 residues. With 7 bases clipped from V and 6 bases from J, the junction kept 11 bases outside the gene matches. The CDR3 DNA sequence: TGCAGCGCCAACCCCGGAGGGGGCCATGGCTACACCTTC. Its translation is CSANPGGGHGYTF. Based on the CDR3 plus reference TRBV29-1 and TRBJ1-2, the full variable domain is SAVISQKPSRDICQRGTSLTIQCQVDSQVTMMFWYRQQPGQSLTLIATANQGSEATYESGFVIDKFPISRPNLTFSTLTVSNMSPEDSSIYLCSANPGGGHGYTFGSGTRLTVV.